Here is one T cell receptor beta chain with its context. Which antigen it targets is not known. Nothing much larger sits one base from this clone, and base qualities are not available. The data stem from a study of spatial heterogeneity in lung cancer (dated by TCRdb to about 2019). Study-wide context: Beta-chain transcripts were consistently detected in greater numbers than alpha-chain transcripts, which likely reflected higher beta-chain transcript abundance. TCR alpha and beta repertoires were quantitatively compared across multiple tumor regions, matched nontumor lung and blood in non-small cell lung cancer. Nonsynonymous mutation counts, determined by whole-exome sequencing of tumor tissue, were related to features of the TCR repertoire. In the raw uncorrected reads, each unique combination of TCR and UMI appeared more than ten times on average. Both alpha and beta chains were TCR-sequenced in samples taken at surgery, namely 220 tumor regions, roughly 64 matched nontumor lung samples and some 53 PBMC samples.

A distance of 1 base separates the germline ends of V and J, which lose 1 base and 7 bases respectively. The germline V gene (reference sequence) provides CDR1 SEHNR and CDR2 FQNEAQ. The CDR3, from cysteine to phenylalanine, totals 11 residues. Only the CDR3 region is kept as DNA, spanning 33 bases read in frame from base 1. Broad study findings and their caveats: Additional single-cell paired TCR alpha and beta sequencing was considered necessary to confirm, at a functional level, the hypothesis that regional TCRs recognize regional mutations. Ubiquitous expanded tumor TCRs were detected in blood more often at tumor resection than at routine follow-up.

Explained via the paper, the time point label denotes: sample taken at primary tumor resection. For TCR sequencing, whole RNA was extracted from tumor and nontumor lung tissue, or from cryopreserved PBMC samples, and no cell sorting was done. Samples were obtained from 70 to 85 patients with early-stage, untreated non-small cell lung cancer from the lung TRACERx cohort. A patient was chosen for TCR sequencing only when enough RNA was available from at least two tumor regions. Libraries were made using 5' RACE. The sequencer was a NextSeq 500. To allow correction of PCR and sequencing errors, the TCR library protocol tagged every TCR cDNA molecule with a unique molecular identifier. The study's processing was this. TCR identification, UMI-based error correction and CDR3 extraction were all carried out with Decombinator tools. TCRs above a frequency of 2 per 1,000, corresponding to the top 1% of the tumor frequency distribution, were defined as expanded. Renyi diversity was calculated using the R vegan package after each repertoire was subsampled 100 times to 5,000 TCRs. CDR3 similarity networks were constructed using string-kernel similarity of amino acid triplets, with links drawn between CDR3s whose pairwise similarity was above 0.82. TCRdb's own reprocessing of the public reads used fastp at Q25 and MiXCR and kept productive beta chains. Every distinct CDR3 protein forms one entry, paired with its most common genes and DNA. It is TCRdb's table, rather than the study itself, that gives the V and J calls and clone size. This sample lists approximately 21,000 distinct CDR3 sequences; 3.3% were detected once. The leading ten clones occupy 25% to 35% of the sample.

Specimen: PBMCs, collected at surgery. This clonotype originated in a female donor with early-stage non-small cell lung cancer. This sequence uses TRBV7-9 and TRBJ2-2; the D gene assignment is ambiguous. At the DNA level, the sequence is TGTGCCAGCAGCTTAGTCGGGGAGCTGTTTTTT. This codes for CASSLVGELFF.